This T cell receptor (beta chain) was documented in a study of blood T cell repertoires in COVID-19. Study overall: Spain, Italy and the United States supplied samples that represented acute and convalescent COVID-19.

V lost 3 bases and J 4 bases, leaving 16 bases between the germline ends. The CDR3 has 14 amino acids. Germline V gene lookup returns CDR1 DFQATT and CDR2 SNEGSKA (reference sequence). The data were produced by immunoSEQ multiplex PCR, yet TCRdb's version contains in-frame clones alone and is incomplete. Of approximately 28,000 clones listed, 90% to 95% were seen once; the top ten hold around 0.86%. The source material was peripheral blood. This sequence joins TRBV20-1 and TRBJ2-7; D remains unclear. The sequence came from a woman aged 70-85 years with COVID-19, enrolled during active disease. The CDR3 DNA reads as TGCAGTGCTAGTTTAGGCGGCCTAGGTTACGAGCAGTACTTC. Translation: CSASLGGLGYEQYF.